This record covers a single T cell receptor (beta chain). The sample is drawn from a study of blood T cells in healthy people across ages. The authors ran a second PCR of 7 to 11 cycles using a sample-barcoded 5' primer and a J-beta primer mix. MiXCR, run by TCRdb on the 5' RACE reads, gives a single entry per CDR3 protein. Counted here are 980,000 or so distinct CDR3 sequences, roughly 43% occurring once; the ten biggest clones make up under 15%. Germline V gene sequence: CDR1 MNHNY, CDR2 SVGAGI (reference sequence). Trimming shortened V by 5 bases and J by 1 base, and 12 bases separated the two germline ends. This CDR3 is 15 amino acids long.

The chain joins TRBV6-6 to TRBJ2-1, with D perhaps given as TRBD1 or TRBD2 (5 bases each). The sample consisted of blood. This TCR derives from a man between 25 and 39 years old in good health. The CDR3 here is CASSRPGGSYNEQFF. In DNA, the CDR3 is TGTGCCAGCAGTCGCCCTGGGGGTTCCTACAATGAGCAGTTCTTC.